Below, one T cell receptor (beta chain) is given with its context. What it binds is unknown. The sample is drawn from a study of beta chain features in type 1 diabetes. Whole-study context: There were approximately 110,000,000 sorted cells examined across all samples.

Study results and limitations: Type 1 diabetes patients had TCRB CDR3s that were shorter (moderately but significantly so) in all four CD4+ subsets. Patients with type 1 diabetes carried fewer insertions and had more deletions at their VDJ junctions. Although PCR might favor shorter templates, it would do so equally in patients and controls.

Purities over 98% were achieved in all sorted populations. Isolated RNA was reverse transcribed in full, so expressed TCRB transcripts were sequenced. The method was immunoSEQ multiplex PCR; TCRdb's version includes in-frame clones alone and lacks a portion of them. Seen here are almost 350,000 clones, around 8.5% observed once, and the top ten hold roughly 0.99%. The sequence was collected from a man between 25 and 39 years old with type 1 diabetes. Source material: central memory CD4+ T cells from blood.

CDR3 residues: CASSSSGRGDIQYF. The CDR3 nucleotides are TGTGCCAGCAGTTCTAGCGGGCGGGGCGACATTCAGTACTTC. This chain connects TRBV28 to TRBJ2-4; 8 nucleotides match TRBD2. The ends lost 4 bases at V and 8 bases at J; junction bases unmatched: 7. Germline V CDR1 and CDR2: MDHEN, SYDVKM. The CDR3 is 14 amino acids.